This TCR beta chain was captured in a study of T cells in Graves' hyperthyroidism and ophthalmopathy. In germline, CDR1 is LNHDA, CDR2 SQIVND (reference sequence). V lost 0 bases to trimming and J lost 1 base, with 6 bases between them. This CDR3 spans 14 amino acids. The TCR beta CDR3 regions underwent amplification using RNA transcripts as the source. The HTBI primer set drove a first-round RT-PCR of the TCR CDR3. TCRdb passed the multiplex PCR reads through MiXCR, listing each CDR3 protein once. The sample yields about 700,000 distinct CDR3 sequences, around 15% seen once. Newly diagnosed hyperthyroidism patients aged 18 to 65 years had disease lasting under 2 months. Exclusion followed for patients with uncontrolled infection, other autoimmune disease, pregnancy or lactation. For the diagnoses, clinical symptoms, serum thyroxine and TRAb, thyroid ultrasound and orbital computed tomography were used.

Sequencing used blood. The receptor was isolated from a woman in her late teens or twenties with Graves' hyperthyroidism. The chain has TRBV19 and TRBJ1-1; D gene uncertain. The CDR3 DNA is TGTGCCAGTAGTATAGATGGCGGGAACACTGAAGCTTTCTTT. It yields the protein CASSIDGGNTEAFF.